This TCR beta chain was profiled in a study of blood T cell repertoires in COVID-19. Those enrolled in Seattle joined during active infection and were followed longitudinally afterward. This clone was recorded once. V gave up 0 bases and J gave up 7 bases; unmatched junction bases: 6. CDR3 length: 16 amino acids. Germline CDR1 reads LGHNA; CDR2 reads YSLEER. As originally analysed: Amplifying reference gene primers gave estimates of nucleated cell counts. Clones were read by immunoSEQ multiplex PCR, and TCRdb kept only the in-frame ones, dropping some. V and J calls plus clone size are reproduced from that table; the DNA served to infer D and trimming. The table includes 200,000 to 250,000 clones, more than 85% detected once.

The chain has TRBV4-3 and TRBJ1-6, with TRBD1 matching over 7 bases. The sequence came from a man aged 55 to 70 with COVID-19, enrolled during active disease. Sample: peripheral blood. The CDR3 loop reads CASSQENRGANSPLHF. The DNA of the CDR3 is TGCGCCAGCAGCCAAGAGAACAGGGGCGCGAATTCACCCCTCCACTTT.